Given below is one TCR beta chain in context. Its antigen remains unknown. PCR used 60 Vbeta primers and 13 Jbeta primers. Produced via immunoSEQ multiplex PCR; TCRdb's table is partial and in-frame only. The data hold around 130,000 clones, with approximately 82% observed a single time. CDR1 SQVTM and CDR2 ANQGSEA come from the germline V gene. This CDR3 region has 13 residues. Trimming removed 7 bases at V and 3 bases at J, with 16 bases between. The data were obtained in a study of cytomegalovirus exposure and HLA in healthy donors. Regarding the study as a whole: Versus the approximately 700-donor mean, an Asian-associated ancestry cluster reportedly showed fewer N-insertions in a later analysis. Per a prior analysis, the majority of TCR beta V segments were productive roughly 87% or roughly 30% of the time.

The V and J genes are TRBV29-1 and TRBJ2-7, with D possibly being TRBD2 (5 bases). Sequences were obtained from PBMCs. This receptor was taken from a man between 45 and 60 years old in good health and CMV-seronegative. This chain's CDR3 is CSAGYTGGYEQYF. Here the CDR3 DNA reads TGCAGCGCGGGGTATACGGGCGGCTACGAGCAGTACTTC.